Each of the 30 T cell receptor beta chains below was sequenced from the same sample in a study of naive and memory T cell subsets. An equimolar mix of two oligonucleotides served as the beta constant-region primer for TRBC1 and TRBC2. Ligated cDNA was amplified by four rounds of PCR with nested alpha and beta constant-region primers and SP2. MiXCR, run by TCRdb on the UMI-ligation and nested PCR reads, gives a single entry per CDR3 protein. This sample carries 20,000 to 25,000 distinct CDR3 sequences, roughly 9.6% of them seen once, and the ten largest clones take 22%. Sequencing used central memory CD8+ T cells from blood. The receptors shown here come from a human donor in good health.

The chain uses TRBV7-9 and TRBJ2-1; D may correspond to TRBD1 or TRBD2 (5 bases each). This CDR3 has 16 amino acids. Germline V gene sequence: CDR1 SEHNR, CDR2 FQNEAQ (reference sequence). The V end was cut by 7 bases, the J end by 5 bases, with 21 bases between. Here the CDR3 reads CASNNPGPRPNNEQFF. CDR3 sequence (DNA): TGTGCCAGCAACAACCCGGGACCAAGACCTAACAATGAGCAGTTCTTC.

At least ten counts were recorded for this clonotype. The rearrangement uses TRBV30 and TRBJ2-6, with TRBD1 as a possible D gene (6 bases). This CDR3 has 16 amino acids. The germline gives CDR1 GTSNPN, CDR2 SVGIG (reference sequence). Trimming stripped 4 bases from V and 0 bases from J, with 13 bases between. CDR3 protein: CAWTQTGPSGANVLTF. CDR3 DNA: TGTGCCTGGACCCAGACAGGCCCCTCTGGGGCCAACGTCCTGACTTTC.

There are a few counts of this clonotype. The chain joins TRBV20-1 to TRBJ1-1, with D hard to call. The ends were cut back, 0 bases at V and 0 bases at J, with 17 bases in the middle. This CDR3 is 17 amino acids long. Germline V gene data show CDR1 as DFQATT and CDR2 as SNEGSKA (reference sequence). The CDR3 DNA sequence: TGCAGTGCTAGAGATGGAACCGAAGAAAGGATGAACACTGAAGCTTTCTTT. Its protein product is CSARDGTEERMNTEAFF.

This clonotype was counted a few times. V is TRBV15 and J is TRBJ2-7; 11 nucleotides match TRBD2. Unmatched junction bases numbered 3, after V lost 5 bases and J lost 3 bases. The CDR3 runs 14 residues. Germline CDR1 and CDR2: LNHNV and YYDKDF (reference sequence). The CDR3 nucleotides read TGTGCCACCAGCCGGACTAGCGGGTTCTACGAGCAGTACTTC. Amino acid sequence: CATSRTSGFYEQYF.

CDR3 protein: CASSLGGGSTNTQYF. As DNA, the CDR3 is TGTGCCAGCAGCTTAGGTGGCGGGAGTACGAATACGCAGTATTTT. The chain recombines TRBV7-8 with TRBJ2-3; 7 nucleotides agree with TRBD2. V was pared by 1 base and J by 7 bases, with 8 bases of the junction left unmatched. The germline V gene encodes CDR1 SGHVS and CDR2 FQNEAQ. The CDR3 spans 15 residues.

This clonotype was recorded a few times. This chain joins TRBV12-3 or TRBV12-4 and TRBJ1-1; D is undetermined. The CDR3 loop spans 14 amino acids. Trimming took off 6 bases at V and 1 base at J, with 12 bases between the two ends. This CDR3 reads CASSWEVGNTEAFF. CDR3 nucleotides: TGTGCCAGCAGCTGGGAGGTCGGGAACACTGAAGCTTTCTTT.

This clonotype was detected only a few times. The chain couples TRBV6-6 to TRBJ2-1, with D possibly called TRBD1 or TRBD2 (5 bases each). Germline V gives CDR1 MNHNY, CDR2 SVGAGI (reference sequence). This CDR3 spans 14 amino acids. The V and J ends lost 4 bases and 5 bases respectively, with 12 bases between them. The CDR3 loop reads CASSSRGSDNEQFF. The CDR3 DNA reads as TGTGCCAGCAGTTCGAGGGGCAGCGACAATGAGCAGTTCTTC.

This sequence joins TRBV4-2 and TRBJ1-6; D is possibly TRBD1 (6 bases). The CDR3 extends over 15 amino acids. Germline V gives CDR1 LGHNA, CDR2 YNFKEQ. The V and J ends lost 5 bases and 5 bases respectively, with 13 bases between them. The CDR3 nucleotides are TGTGCCAGCAGCATTGGACAGCCTGATAATTCACCCCTCCACTTT. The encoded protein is CASSIGQPDNSPLHF.

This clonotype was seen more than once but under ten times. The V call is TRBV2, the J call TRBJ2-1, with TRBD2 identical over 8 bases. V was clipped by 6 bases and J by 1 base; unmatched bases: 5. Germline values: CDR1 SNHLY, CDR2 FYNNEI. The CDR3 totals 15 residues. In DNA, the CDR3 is TGTGCCAGCAGGTCTACTAGCGGTTCCTACAATGAGCAGTTCTTC. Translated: CASRSTSGSYNEQFF.

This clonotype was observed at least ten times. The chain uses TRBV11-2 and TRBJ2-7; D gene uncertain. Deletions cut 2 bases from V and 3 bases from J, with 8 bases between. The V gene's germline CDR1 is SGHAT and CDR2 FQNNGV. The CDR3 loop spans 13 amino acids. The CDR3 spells CASSLQEVYEQYF. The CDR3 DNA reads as TGTGCCAGCAGCTTACAGGAAGTCTACGAGCAGTACTTC.

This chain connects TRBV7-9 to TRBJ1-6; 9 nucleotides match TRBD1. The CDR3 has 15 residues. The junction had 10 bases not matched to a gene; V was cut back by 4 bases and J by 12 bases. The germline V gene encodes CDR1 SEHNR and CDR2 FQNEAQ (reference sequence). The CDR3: CASSSTGTGSGPLHF. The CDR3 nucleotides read TGTGCCAGCAGCTCCACCGGGACAGGGAGCGGACCCCTCCACTTT.

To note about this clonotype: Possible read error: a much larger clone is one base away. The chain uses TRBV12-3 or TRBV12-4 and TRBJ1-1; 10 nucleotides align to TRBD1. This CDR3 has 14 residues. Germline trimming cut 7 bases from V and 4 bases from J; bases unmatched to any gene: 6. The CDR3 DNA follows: TGTGCCAGCACAAACGGGACAGGGGTCACTGAAGCTTTCTTT. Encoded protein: CASTNGTGVTEAFF.

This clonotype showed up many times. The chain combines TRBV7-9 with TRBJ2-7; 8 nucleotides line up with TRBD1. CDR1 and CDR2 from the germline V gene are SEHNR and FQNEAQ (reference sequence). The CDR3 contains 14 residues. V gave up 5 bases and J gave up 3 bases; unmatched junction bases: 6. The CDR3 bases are TGTGCCAGCAGCCCGAAGGACAGGGACTACGAGCAGTACTTC. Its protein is CASSPKDRDYEQYF.

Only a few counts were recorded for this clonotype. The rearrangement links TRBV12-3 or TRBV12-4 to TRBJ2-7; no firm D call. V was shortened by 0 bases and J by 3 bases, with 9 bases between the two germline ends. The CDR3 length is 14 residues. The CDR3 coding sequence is TGTGCCAGCAGTTTAGCGCTCTGGGACTACGAGCAGTACTTC. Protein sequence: CASSLALWDYEQYF.

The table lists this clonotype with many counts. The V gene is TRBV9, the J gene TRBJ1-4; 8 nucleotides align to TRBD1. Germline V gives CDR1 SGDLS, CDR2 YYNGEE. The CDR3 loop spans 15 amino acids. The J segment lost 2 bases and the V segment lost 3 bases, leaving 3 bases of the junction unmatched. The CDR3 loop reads CASSAWTGTNEKLFF. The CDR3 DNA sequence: TGTGCCAGCAGCGCGTGGACAGGGACTAATGAAAAACTGTTTTTT. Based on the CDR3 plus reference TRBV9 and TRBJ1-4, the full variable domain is DSGVTQTPKHLITATGQRVTLRCSPRSGDLSVYWYQQSLDQGLQFLIQYYNGEERAKGNILERFSAQQFPDLHSELNLSSLELGDSALYFCASSAWTGTNEKLFFGSGTQLSVL.

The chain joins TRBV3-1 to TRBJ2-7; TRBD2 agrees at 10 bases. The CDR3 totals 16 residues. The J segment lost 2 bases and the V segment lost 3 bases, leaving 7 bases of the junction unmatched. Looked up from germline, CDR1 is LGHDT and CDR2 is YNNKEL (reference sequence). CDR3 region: CASSQGTSGEPYEQYF. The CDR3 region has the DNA TGTGCCAGCAGCCAGGGTACTAGCGGGGAACCCTACGAGCAGTACTTC.

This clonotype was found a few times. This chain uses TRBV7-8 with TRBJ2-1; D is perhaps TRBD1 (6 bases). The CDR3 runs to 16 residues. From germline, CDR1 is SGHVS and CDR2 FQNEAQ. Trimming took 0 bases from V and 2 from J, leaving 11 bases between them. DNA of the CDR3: TGTGCCAGCAGCTTAGCAGGGGGAAGGGCCTACAATGAGCAGTTCTTC. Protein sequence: CASSLAGGRAYNEQFF.

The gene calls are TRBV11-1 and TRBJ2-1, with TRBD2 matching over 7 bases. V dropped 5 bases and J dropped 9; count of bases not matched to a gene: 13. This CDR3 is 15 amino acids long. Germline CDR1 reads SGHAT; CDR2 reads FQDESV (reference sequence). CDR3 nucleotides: TGTGCCAGCAGCGACGAAAGAGTACCTAGCGGTGAGCAGTTCTTC. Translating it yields CASSDERVPSGEQFF. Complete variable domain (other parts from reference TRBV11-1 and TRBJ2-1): EAEVAQSPRYKITEKSQAVAFWCDPISGHATLYWYRQILGQGPELLVQFQDESVVDDSQLPKDRFSAERLKGVDSTLKIQPAELGDSAMYLCASSDERVPSGEQFFGPGTRLTVL.

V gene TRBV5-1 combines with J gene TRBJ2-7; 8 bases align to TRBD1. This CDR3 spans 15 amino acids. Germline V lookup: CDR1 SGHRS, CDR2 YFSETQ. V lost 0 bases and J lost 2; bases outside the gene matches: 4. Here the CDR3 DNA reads TGCGCCAGCAGCTTGGCATCGGGACAGGCCTACGAGCAGTACTTC. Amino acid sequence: CASSLASGQAYEQYF. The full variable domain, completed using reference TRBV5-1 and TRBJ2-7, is KAGVTQTPRYLIKTRGQQVTLSCSPISGHRSVSWYQQTPGQGLQFLFEYFSETQRNKGNFPGRFSGRQFSNSRSEMNVSTLELGDSALYLCASSLASGQAYEQYFGPGTRLTVT.

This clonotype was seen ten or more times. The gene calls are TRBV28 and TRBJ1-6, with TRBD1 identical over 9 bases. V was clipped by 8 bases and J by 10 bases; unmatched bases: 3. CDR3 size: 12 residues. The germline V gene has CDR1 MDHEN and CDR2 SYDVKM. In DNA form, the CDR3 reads TGTGCCAGCGGGGACAGGGAGTCACCCCTCCACTTT. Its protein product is CASGDRESPLHF.

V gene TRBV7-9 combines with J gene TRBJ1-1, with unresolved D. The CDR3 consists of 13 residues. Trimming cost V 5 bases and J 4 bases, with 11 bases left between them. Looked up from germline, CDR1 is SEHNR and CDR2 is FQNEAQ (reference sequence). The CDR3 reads CASSPLHGTEAFF. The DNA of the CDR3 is TGTGCCAGCAGCCCTTTGCACGGCACTGAAGCTTTCTTT.

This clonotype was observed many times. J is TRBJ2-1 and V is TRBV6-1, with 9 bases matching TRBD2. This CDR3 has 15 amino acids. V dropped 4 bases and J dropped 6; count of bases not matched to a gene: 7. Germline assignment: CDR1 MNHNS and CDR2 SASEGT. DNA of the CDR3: TGTGCCAGCAGTGTCATAGCGGGGGATTTCAATGAGCAGTTCTTC. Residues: CASSVIAGDFNEQFF.

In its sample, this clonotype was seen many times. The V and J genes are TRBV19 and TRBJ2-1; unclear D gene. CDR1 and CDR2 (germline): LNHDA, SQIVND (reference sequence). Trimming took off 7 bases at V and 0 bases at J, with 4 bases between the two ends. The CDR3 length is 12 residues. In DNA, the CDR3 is TGTGCCAGTACTAGCTCCTACAATGAGCAGTTCTTC. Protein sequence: CASTSSYNEQFF.

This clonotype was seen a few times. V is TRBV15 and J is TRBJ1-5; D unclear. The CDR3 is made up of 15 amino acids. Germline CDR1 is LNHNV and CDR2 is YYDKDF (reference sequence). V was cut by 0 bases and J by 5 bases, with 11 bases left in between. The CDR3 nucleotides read TGTGCCACCAGCAGAGAATTCGGGAGCTATCAGCCCCAGCATTTT. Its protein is CATSREFGSYQPQHF.

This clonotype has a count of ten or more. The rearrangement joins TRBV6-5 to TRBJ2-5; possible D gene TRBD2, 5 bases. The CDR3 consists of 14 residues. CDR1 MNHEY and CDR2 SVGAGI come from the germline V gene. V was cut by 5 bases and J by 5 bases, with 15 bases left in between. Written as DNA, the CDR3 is TGTGCCAGCAGTGCCGAGTTGGAGGTGGAGACCCAGTACTTC. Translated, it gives CASSAELEVETQYF.

The CDR3 spells CASSDGQGVNEQFF. DNA of the CDR3: TGTGCCAGCAGTGACGGACAGGGAGTCAATGAGCAGTTCTTC. The chain links TRBV2 to TRBJ2-1; 8 nucleotides align to TRBD1. Germline V lookup: CDR1 SNHLY, CDR2 FYNNEI. The CDR3 sequence is 14 residues long. V shed 3 bases, J shed 6 bases, and the junction held 4 bases outside the gene matches.

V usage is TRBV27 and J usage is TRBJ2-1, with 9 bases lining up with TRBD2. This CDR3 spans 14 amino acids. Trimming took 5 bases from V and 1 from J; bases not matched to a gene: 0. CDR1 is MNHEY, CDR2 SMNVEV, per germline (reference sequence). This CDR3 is CASSTSGSYNEQFF. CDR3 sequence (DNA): TGTGCCAGCAGTACTAGCGGGTCCTACAATGAGCAGTTCTTC.

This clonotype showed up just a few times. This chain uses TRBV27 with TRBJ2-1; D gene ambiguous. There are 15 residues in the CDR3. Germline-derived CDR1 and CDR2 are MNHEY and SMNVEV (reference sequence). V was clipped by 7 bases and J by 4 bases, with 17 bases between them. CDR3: CASTTVPLRYNEQFF. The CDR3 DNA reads TGTGCCAGCACCACGGTCCCATTGCGTTACAATGAGCAGTTCTTC.

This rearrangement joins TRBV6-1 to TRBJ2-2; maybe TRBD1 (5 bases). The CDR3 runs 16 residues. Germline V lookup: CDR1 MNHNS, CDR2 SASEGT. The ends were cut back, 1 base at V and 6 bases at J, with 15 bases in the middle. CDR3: CASSEEHVRVAGELFF. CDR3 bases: TGTGCCAGCAGTGAAGAACACGTCAGGGTGGCCGGGGAGCTGTTTTTT.

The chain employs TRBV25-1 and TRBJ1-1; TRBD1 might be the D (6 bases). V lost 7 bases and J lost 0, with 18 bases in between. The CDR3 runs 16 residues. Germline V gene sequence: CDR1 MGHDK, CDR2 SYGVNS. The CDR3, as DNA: TGTGCCAGCATCCCAAGGGGGGGAGACATGAACACTGAAGCTTTCTTT. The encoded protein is CASIPRGGDMNTEAFF.